This T cell receptor beta chain was identified during a study of T cell responses to AZD1222 COVID-19 vaccine. Study summary: Second doses that came at about 4 or about 12 weeks were put together. Study results and caveats: Donor demographics were predominantly white British with a female majority; clonal diversity may be underestimated. Baseline antibody screening turned up just a handful of seropositive AZD1222 recipients.

Produced via immunoSEQ multiplex PCR; TCRdb's table is partial and in-frame only. This table has about 150,000 clones, about 91% appearing once. CDR3 length: 14 amino acids. Trimming pared 5 bases from V and 6 bases from J, leaving 14 bases between. Germline assignment: CDR1 SGHRS and CDR2 YFSETQ. A word on this clone: Its matching antigen is unknown.

The material was peripheral blood, obtained on day 0 of AZD1222 vaccination. V usage is TRBV5-1 and J usage is TRBJ2-2; tentative D call: TRBD2 (6 bases). The sequence was collected from an adult in good health. The DNA of the CDR3 is TGCGCCAGCAGAGGAGGGAACGTGGCCGGGGAGCTGTTTTTT. Translation: CASRGGNVAGELFF.